The 6 T cell receptor beta chains below were found in one sample sequenced in a study of T cell changes during pregnancy in multiple sclerosis. Only in-frame clones appear in the TCRdb table, and some are missing; sequencing was by immunoSEQ multiplex PCR. The table shows tens of thousands of clones, with 85% to 95% occurring only once. The specimen comprised CD8+ T cells from peripheral blood mononuclear cells, sampled in the third trimester of pregnancy. These receptors were collected from a female donor with multiple sclerosis, enrolled in a pregnancy study.

This clone was recorded once. The rearrangement uses TRBV7-3 and TRBJ2-7; TRBD1 agrees at 8 bases. With V trimmed by 3 bases and J by 2 bases, 15 bases remained unmatched. Germline assignment: CDR1 SGHTA and CDR2 FQGTGA. The CDR3 sequence is 18 residues long. CDR3 DNA: TGTGCCAGCAGCTTCCCCTTCTATCGCAGGGGGCGAACCTACGAGCAGTACTTC. It yields the protein CASSFPFYRRGRTYEQYF.

The rearrangement uses TRBV7-6 and TRBJ2-5; D is unclear. Trimming removed 0 bases from V and 0 bases from J, with 11 bases in between. The CDR3 loop spans 16 amino acids. The germline CDR1 and CDR2 sequences are SGHVS and FNYEAQ. The DNA of the CDR3 is TGTGCCAGCAGCTTAGCGCCAACCAACTACCAAGAGACCCAGTACTTC. It specifies CASSLAPTNYQETQYF.

This chain joins TRBV25-1 and TRBJ1-1; D not resolved. Trimming took 6 bases from V and 4 from J, leaving 18 bases between them. CDR1 and CDR2 from the germline V gene are MGHDK and SYGVNS. This CDR3 region has 15 residues. This CDR3 reads CASRTAEGMGTEAFF. The CDR3 nucleotides are TGTGCCAGCAGGACCGCCGAGGGTATGGGCACTGAAGCTTTCTTT.

Turning to this clone: A read error may account for a junction end that differs from germline. The rearrangement joins TRBV14 to TRBJ1-6, with a weak D call TRBD1 (6 bases). The V gene's germline CDR1 is SGHDN and CDR2 FVKESK. The CDR3 runs to 10 residues. CDR3 nucleotide sequence: TGTGCCAGCAGCCTGGACAGTGCTACCTTT. Its translation is CASSLDSATF.

The chain combines TRBV11-2 with TRBJ2-7; D is unresolved. Trimming removed 5 bases from V and 6 bases from J, with 17 bases in between. Per the germline V gene, CDR1 is SGHAT and CDR2 is FQNNGV. The CDR3 is 14 amino acids. The CDR3 protein is CASSPYGPGREQYF. Here the CDR3 DNA reads TGTGCCAGCAGCCCTTATGGGCCCGGCCGCGAGCAGTACTTC.

The chain recombines TRBV27 with TRBJ2-1; perhaps TRBD2 as D (5 bases). The CDR3 spans 12 residues. Per germline, CDR1 MNHEY and CDR2 SMNVEV (reference sequence). V lost 0 bases and J 8 bases, leaving 5 bases between the germline ends. The CDR3 DNA reads as TGTGCCAGCAGTTTATCGGGAGATGAGCAGTTCTTC. Amino acid sequence: CASSLSGDEQFF.